Listed here are 25 T cell receptor beta chains from one sample, sequenced in a study of long-term antiretroviral therapy in people with HIV. Survey level was the resolution at which the v3.0 immunoSEQ assay ran. The method was immunoSEQ multiplex PCR; TCRdb's version includes in-frame clones alone and lacks a portion of them. The table has 30,000 to 50,000 clones, around 85% seen once. Sequenced material: unsorted PBMCs, taken 3.1 years after starting antiretroviral therapy. These receptors originate from a woman in her 50s with HIV.

The CDR3 region has the DNA TGCAGCGTCGGACAGGGGGCGACTGAAGCTTTCTTT. This sequence encodes CSVGQGATEAFF. The chain has TRBV29-1 and TRBJ1-1, with TRBD1 identical over 11 bases. Trimming took 6 bases from V and 5 from J; bases not matched to a gene: 2. Germline values: CDR1 SQVTM, CDR2 ANQGSEA. The CDR3 is made up of 12 amino acids.

This sequence joins TRBV9 and TRBJ2-1; 15 bases are a match to TRBD2. Germline assignment: CDR1 SGDLS and CDR2 YYNGEE. CDR3 length: 19 amino acids. With 4 bases clipped from V and 2 bases from J, the junction kept 10 bases outside the gene matches. The CDR3 DNA follows: TGTGCCAGCAGCTTCAGTCCCGGGACTAGCGGGGGGCCCTACAATGAGCAGTTCTTC. Translated: CASSFSPGTSGGPYNEQFF. Complete variable domain (other parts from reference TRBV9 and TRBJ2-1): DSGVTQTPKHLITATGQRVTLRCSPRSGDLSVYWYQQSLDQGLQFLIQYYNGEERAKGNILERFSAQQFPDLHSELNLSSLELGDSALYFCASSFSPGTSGGPYNEQFFGPGTRLTVL.

The chain links TRBV2 to TRBJ1-2, with 7 bases fitting TRBD1. The CDR3 spans 14 residues. Germline V lookup: CDR1 SNHLY, CDR2 FYNNEI. The trim removed 2 bases at V and 8 bases at J, leaving 8 bases unmatched. The CDR3 here is CASSEPFTGVGYTF. In DNA form, the CDR3 reads TGTGCCAGCAGTGAACCCTTTACAGGGGTCGGCTACACCTTC.

The chain recombines TRBV4-1 with TRBJ1-2; D is ambiguous. V was trimmed by 2 bases and J by 2 bases, leaving 9 bases between them. CDR3 length: 14 amino acids. Germline CDR1 MGHRA, CDR2 YSYEKL. CDR3 loop: CASSQPTLNYGYTF. CDR3 in DNA: TGCGCCAGCAGCCAACCAACGCTGAACTATGGCTACACCTTC.

The rearrangement uses TRBV7-9 and TRBJ2-5; D remains ambiguous. Trimming took off 5 bases at V and 3 bases at J, with 16 bases between the two ends. The CDR3 spans 15 residues. The germline CDR1 and CDR2 sequences are SEHNR and FQNEAQ (reference sequence). The CDR3 DNA is TGTGCCAGCAGCAGTGACCAGCGCCTGAAAGAGACCCAGTACTTC. Translated: CASSSDQRLKETQYF.

This clone appeared once. This rearrangement joins TRBV5-6 to TRBJ2-1, with TRBD2 matching over 13 bases. The CDR3 spans 17 residues. The V gene end was trimmed by 4 bases and the J gene end by 8 bases; junction bases not matched to a gene: 12. Germline V lookup: CDR1 SGHDT, CDR2 YYEEEE. CDR3 DNA: TGTGCCAGCAGCCAACCTCCGGGACTAGCGGGGTCGTATGAGCAGTTCTTC. This sequence encodes CASSQPPGLAGSYEQFF.

This sequence joins TRBV6-5 and TRBJ2-7; D might be TRBD2 (6 bases). V was trimmed by 0 bases and J by 0 bases, leaving 9 bases between them. Germline CDR1 reads MNHEY; CDR2 reads SVGAGI. This CDR3 has 15 residues. The DNA of the CDR3 is TGTGCCAGCAGTTACTCGACGGGGGACTCCTACGAGCAGTACTTC. As protein: CASSYSTGDSYEQYF.

The chain uses TRBV28 and TRBJ2-7; 12 bases match TRBD1. The CDR3 loop spans 15 amino acids. The germline gives CDR1 MDHEN, CDR2 SYDVKM. Trimming removed 5 bases from V and 9 bases from J; junction bases left unmatched: 11. CDR3 sequence: CASSPSGTGGGVQYF. The CDR3 region has the DNA TGTGCCAGCAGTCCCTCCGGGACAGGGGGCGGTGTGCAGTACTTC.

The CDR3 sequence is CASSLGRGIYEQYF. The CDR3 DNA follows: TGTGCCAGCAGCTTAGGGCGCGGAATCTACGAGCAGTACTTC. The chain links TRBV13 to TRBJ2-7; D gene unclear. Trimming left V 0 bases short and J 3 bases short, with 9 bases between. CDR1 is PRHDT, CDR2 FYEKMQ, per germline (reference sequence). The CDR3 is 14 residues long.

The J gene is TRBJ2-7, the V gene TRBV6-1, with 9 nucleotides matching TRBD2. Unmatched junction bases numbered 7, after V lost 6 bases and J lost 1 base. CDR1 and CDR2 (germline): MNHNS, SASEGT. The CDR3 totals 15 residues. The CDR3 DNA reads as TGTGCCAGCAGCGCGGGAGGGACAAAATCCTACGAGCAGTACTTC. Protein product: CASSAGGTKSYEQYF.

The chain uses TRBV29-1 and TRBJ1-1; D possibly corresponds to TRBD1 (6 bases). Germline V CDR1 and CDR2: SQVTM, ANQGSEA. The CDR3 is 14 residues long. With 5 bases removed from V and 5 bases from J, the gap between germline ends came to 18 bases. The CDR3 region has the DNA TGCAGCGTTTGTGATACAGGGAGTTGGACTGAAGCTTTCTTT. This codes for CSVCDTGSWTEAFF. Full variable domain (missing parts from reference TRBV29-1 and TRBJ1-1): SAVISQKPSRDICQRGTSLTIQCQVDSQVTMMFWYRQQPGQSLTLIATANQGSEATYESGFVIDKFPISRPNLTFSTLTVSNMSPEDSSIYLCSVCDTGSWTEAFFGQGTRLTVV.

The chain uses TRBV6-1 and TRBJ2-1; 10 nucleotides line up with TRBD1. V was clipped by 3 bases and J by 4 bases; unmatched bases: 6. From germline, CDR1 is MNHNS and CDR2 SASEGT. The CDR3 loop spans 16 amino acids. The CDR3: CASSDLRGQGYNEQFF. In nucleotides, the CDR3 is TGTGCCAGCAGTGATCTGAGGGGACAGGGGTACAATGAGCAGTTCTTC.

This clone is a singleton in its sample. This rearrangement joins TRBV5-3 to TRBJ2-5, with TRBD2 identical over 8 bases. TRBV5-3 belongs to the ORF category, with a function that is uncertain. This CDR3 contains 14 residues. The V segment lost 7 bases and the J segment 5 bases; nucleotides outside the gene matches: 10. The DNA for the CDR3 is TGTGCCAGAGAGCGGGAGCCAGCACGGGAGACCCAGTACTTC. Its translation: CAREREPARETQYF.

The J gene is TRBJ2-7, the V gene TRBV5-8; 9 nucleotides match TRBD2. The CDR3 contains 14 residues. V dropped 2 bases and J dropped 5; count of bases not matched to a gene: 5. The germline V gene encodes CDR1 SGHTS and CDR2 YDEGEE. The CDR3 is CASSLRLAGNEQYF. The CDR3 DNA follows: TGTGCCAGCAGCTTAAGGCTAGCGGGAAACGAGCAGTACTTC.

The chain has TRBV13 and TRBJ2-7, with TRBD1 identical over 7 bases. J was trimmed by 1 base and V by 5 bases; bases with no gene match: 11. Germline values: CDR1 PRHDT, CDR2 FYEKMQ (reference sequence). The CDR3 is 16 residues long. The CDR3 DNA reads TGTGCCAGCAGCAATCGCAGGGGGAGTGGGTCCTACGAGCAGTACTTC. Its protein product is CASSNRRGSGSYEQYF.

The chain joins TRBV18 to TRBJ1-2; D gene uncertain. The CDR3 extends over 14 amino acids. Germline CDR1 is KGHSH and CDR2 is LQKENI. V shed 6 bases and J shed 0 bases, with 11 bases lying between them. In nucleotides, the CDR3 is TGTGCCAGCTCCCCCCTCCAGGCTAACTATGGCTACACCTTC. It codes for CASSPLQANYGYTF. The whole variable domain, filled in from reference TRBV18 and TRBJ1-2, reads NAGVMQNPRHLVRRRGQEARLRCSPMKGHSHVYWYRQLPEEGLKFMVYLQKENIIDESGMPKERFSAEFPKEGPSILRIQQVVRGDSAAYFCASSPLQANYGYTFGSGTRLTVV.

The rearrangement uses TRBV5-1 and TRBJ1-1; TRBD1 is a possible D gene (5 bases). The CDR3 sequence is 13 residues long. Germline V gene sequence: CDR1 SGHRS, CDR2 YFSETQ. Trimming removed 0 bases at V and 5 bases at J, with 8 bases between. The CDR3 coding sequence is TGCGCCAGCAGCTTGGGGGGGGTTACTGAAGCTTTCTTT. Translation gives CASSLGGVTEAFF.

The chain links TRBV12-1 to TRBJ1-2. TRBV12-1 counts as a pseudogene. The length of the CDR3 is 13 residues. The CDR3 spells CASPPGASYGYTF. The CDR3 nucleotides read TGTGCCAGCCCCCCCGGGGCTAGCTATGGCTACACCTTC.

A remark on this clone: This CDR3 is also generated by other DNA sequences in the sample. J is TRBJ2-7 and V is TRBV9; possibly TRBD1 or TRBD2 for D (5 bases each). The CDR3 has 15 amino acids. CDR1 is SGDLS and CDR2 is YYNGEE in the germline V gene. V lost 0 bases to trimming and J lost 3 bases, with 13 bases between them. CDR3 sequence reads: CASSVAAGGSYEQYF. The CDR3 region has the DNA TGTGCCAGCAGCGTAGCGGCTGGGGGAAGCTACGAGCAGTACTTC.

The rearrangement joins TRBV29-1 to TRBJ1-1; 7 nucleotides match TRBD1. In germline, CDR1 is SQVTM, CDR2 ANQGSEA. The length of the CDR3 is 14 residues. Unmatched junction bases numbered 5, after V lost 0 bases and J lost 4 bases. Written as DNA, the CDR3 is TGCAGCGTTGAAGATAGGGGGCAGGGCACTGAAGCTTTCTTT. As protein: CSVEDRGQGTEAFF.

The CDR3 nucleotides are TGTGCCAGCAGCTTAACAGGGGGCATGAACACTGAAGCTTTCTTT. Translation gives CASSLTGGMNTEAFF. The rearrangement links TRBV7-2 to TRBJ1-1; 9 bases map to TRBD1. Germline V gene data show CDR1 as SGHTA and CDR2 as FQGNSA. Losses at the gene ends were 2 bases for V and 0 bases for J; bases not matched to a gene: 1. This CDR3 region has 15 residues. Filled out from reference TRBV7-2 and TRBJ1-1, the complete variable domain reads GAGVSQSPSNKVTEKGKDVELRCDPISGHTALYWYRQSLGQGLEFLIYFQGNSAPDKSGLPSDRFSAERTGGSVSTLTIQRTQQEDSAVYLCASSLTGGMNTEAFFGQGTRLTVV.

This clone was recorded once. J is TRBJ1-1 and V is TRBV5-1; no definite D call. CDR1 is SGHRS and CDR2 is YFSETQ in the germline V gene. The CDR3 loop spans 12 amino acids. Trimming took off 0 bases at V and 6 bases at J, with 6 bases between the two ends. In DNA, the CDR3 is TGCGCCAGCAGCTTGGGTCAATCTGAAGCTTTCTTT. It translates to CASSLGQSEAFF.

The chain has TRBV20-1 and TRBJ2-5, with D unclear. V was clipped by 5 bases and J by 0 bases, with 4 bases between them. The length of the CDR3 is 11 residues. Looked up from germline, CDR1 is DFQATT and CDR2 is SNEGSKA (reference sequence). The CDR3 is CSAPDQETQYF. The CDR3 DNA reads TGCAGTGCTCCGGACCAAGAGACCCAGTACTTC.

The CDR3 sequence: CASSGGTVPNQPQHF. CDR3 bases: TGTGCCAGCAGCGGGGGGACAGTTCCTAATCAGCCCCAGCATTTT. The chain employs TRBV7-2 and TRBJ1-5; 7 bases align to TRBD1. This CDR3 is built from 15 residues. V shed 5 bases, J shed 4 bases, and the junction held 8 bases outside the gene matches. Germline V CDR1 and CDR2: SGHTA, FQGNSA.

The chain employs TRBV13 and TRBJ2-1, with unresolved D. Germline loops: CDR1 PRHDT, CDR2 FYEKMQ (reference sequence). Deletions cut 3 bases from V and 0 bases from J, with 9 bases between. This CDR3 contains 15 residues. The CDR3 loop reads CASSFGPSSYNEQFF. In DNA, the CDR3 is TGTGCCAGCAGCTTCGGACCGAGCTCCTACAATGAGCAGTTCTTC. Supplemented by reference TRBV13 and TRBJ2-1, the full variable domain reads AAGVIQSPRHLIKEKRETATLKCYPIPRHDTVYWYQQGPGQDPQFLISFYEKMQSDKGSIPDRFSAQQFSDYHSELNMSSLELGDSALYFCASSFGPSSYNEQFFGPGTRLTVL.